Listed below are T cell receptor beta chains from one sample, sequenced in a study of T cells in Graves' hyperthyroidism and ophthalmopathy. Using its own MiXCR run on the multiplex PCR reads, TCRdb lists one record per CDR3 protein. The data show about 420,000 distinct CDR3 sequences, about 15% seen once. Sequencing was performed on blood. The receptors shown here come from a woman younger than 35 with Graves' hyperthyroidism. The CDR3 runs from the conserved cysteine through the conserved F or W. Each record gives: CDR3 DNA, CDR3 protein, J gene, clone size, V gene, D gene. A D gene is named only where the DNA matches it firmly. The listing skips clone size in some rows; elsewhere it reads once, few, many or a size class.

CDR3nt: TGTGCCAGCAGCTTAGATGGGGCTAGCGGCGATGAGCAGTTCTTC
CDR3aa: CASSLDGASGDEQFF
j_gene: TRBJ2-1
abundance: many
v_gene: TRBV11-3
d_gene: TRBD2

CDR3nt: TGCGCCAGCAGCCAAGATCTTGGCCACCAAGAGACCCAGTACTTC
CDR3aa: CASSQDLGHQETQYF
j_gene: TRBJ2-5
abundance: few
v_gene: TRBV4-1
d_gene: -

CDR3nt: TGTGCCAGCAGCTTATTACTAGCGGGAGAGACAACAGATACGCAGTATTTT
CDR3aa: CASSLLLAGETTDTQYF
j_gene: TRBJ2-3
abundance: many
v_gene: TRBV7-8
d_gene: TRBD2

CDR3nt: TGTGCCAGCAGCGGCAGAGAGGCTAGCGGGAGGGGGAACTCCTACGAGCAGTACTTC
CDR3aa: CASSGREASGRGNSYEQYF
j_gene: TRBJ2-7
abundance: few
v_gene: TRBV11-2
d_gene: TRBD2

CDR3nt: TGTGCCAGCAGCCCCCGCCGGGACAGAGCTGGCTACTACAATGAGCAGTTCTTC
CDR3aa: CASSPRRDRAGYYNEQFF
j_gene: TRBJ2-1
abundance: -
v_gene: TRBV7-9
d_gene: TRBD1

CDR3nt: TGCAGTGCTAGTCTGGAGGTTAGCGGGAAGCCGTACTTC
CDR3aa: CSASLEVSGKPYF
j_gene: TRBJ2-7
abundance: -
v_gene: TRBV20-1
d_gene: TRBD2

CDR3nt: TGTGCCAGCAGTCGGACTAGCGACACTAACAATGAGCAGTTCTTC
CDR3aa: CASSRTSDTNNEQFF
j_gene: TRBJ2-1
abundance: many
v_gene: TRBV7-3
d_gene: TRBD2

CDR3nt: TGCAGTGCTAAAACTAGGCTCCGCGTGGGGGAGACCCAGTACTTC
CDR3aa: CSAKTRLRVGETQYF
j_gene: TRBJ2-5
abundance: many
v_gene: TRBV20-1
d_gene: -

CDR3nt: TGTGCCACCAGGGGTGCCGCTAACACCGGGGAGCTGTTTTTT
CDR3aa: CATRGAANTGELFF
j_gene: TRBJ2-2
abundance: many
v_gene: TRBV15
d_gene: -

CDR3nt: TGTGCCAGCAGTGGAGACAGGGACGGTTACAATGAGCAGTTCTTC
CDR3aa: CASSGDRDGYNEQFF
j_gene: TRBJ2-1
abundance: -
v_gene: TRBV2
d_gene: TRBD1

CDR3nt: TGTGCCACCAGCAGACCCCAGGGACACTTGAATTCAGCTTTCTTT
CDR3aa: CATSRPQGHLNSAFF
j_gene: TRBJ1-1
abundance: many
v_gene: TRBV15
d_gene: -

CDR3nt: TGTGCCACCAGCAGAGATCCGGGACAGAGCACAGATACGCAGTATTTT
CDR3aa: CATSRDPGQSTDTQYF
j_gene: TRBJ2-3
abundance: many
v_gene: TRBV15
d_gene: TRBD1

CDR3nt: TGTGCCAGCAGGAAGGTGGTTTCAGATACGCAGTATTTT
CDR3aa: CASRKVVSDTQYF
j_gene: TRBJ2-3
abundance: -
v_gene: TRBV27
d_gene: -

CDR3nt: TGCGCCAGCAGCTTGAGATGGAGGAATTCACCCCTCCACTTT
CDR3aa: CASSLRWRNSPLHF
j_gene: TRBJ1-6
abundance: -
v_gene: TRBV5-1
d_gene: -

CDR3nt: TGCGCCAGCAGCCAAAGGACTAGCGGGGGTGACACAGATACGCAGTATTTT
CDR3aa: CASSQRTSGGDTDTQYF
j_gene: TRBJ2-3
abundance: -
v_gene: TRBV4-1
d_gene: TRBD2

CDR3nt: TGTGCCATCAGTCAAGGACCATGGCCCCAGCATTTT
CDR3aa: CAISQGPWPQHF
j_gene: TRBJ1-5
abundance: many
v_gene: TRBV10-3
d_gene: -

CDR3nt: TGTGCCAGCAGCGCGGGTAGCGGGGGCGACGGGGAGCAGTACTTC
CDR3aa: CASSAGSGGDGEQYF
j_gene: TRBJ2-7
abundance: many
v_gene: TRBV9
d_gene: TRBD2

CDR3nt: TGTGCCAGCAGTTTCGGGCGGAATGAGCAGTTCTTC
CDR3aa: CASSFGRNEQFF
j_gene: TRBJ2-1
abundance: many
v_gene: TRBV12-3/TRBV12-4
d_gene: -

CDR3nt: TGTGCCAGCAGCTTCGAGGGGCGCGAGCAGTACTTC
CDR3aa: CASSFEGREQYF
j_gene: TRBJ2-7
abundance: many
v_gene: TRBV7-9
d_gene: -

CDR3nt: TGTGCCTGGAGCGGGGGCCTTCCCCAGGGCTATGGCTACACCTTC
CDR3aa: CAWSGGLPQGYGYTF
j_gene: TRBJ1-2
abundance: many
v_gene: TRBV30
d_gene: -

CDR3nt: TGCGCCAGCAGCCCTTCCGGGGGGGCTTCGGATACGCAGTATTTT
CDR3aa: CASSPSGGASDTQYF
j_gene: TRBJ2-3
abundance: many
v_gene: TRBV4-1
d_gene: TRBD2

CDR3nt: TGCAGCGCTGGACTAGCGGGGAGTACCAGGACCCAGTACTTC
CDR3aa: CSAGLAGSTRTQYF
j_gene: TRBJ2-5
abundance: many
v_gene: TRBV29-1
d_gene: TRBD2

CDR3nt: TGTGCCAGCAGCTTAGGCGGGAGAAATAACAATGAGCAGTTCTTC
CDR3aa: CASSLGGRNNNEQFF
j_gene: TRBJ2-1
abundance: -
v_gene: TRBV13
d_gene: -

CDR3nt: TGCAGTGCTAGAGATCTATCAGCGAACGAGCAGTACTTC
CDR3aa: CSARDLSANEQYF
j_gene: TRBJ2-7
abundance: many
v_gene: TRBV20-1
d_gene: -

CDR3nt: TGTGCCAGCAGCTTAGACGGTTATAATTCACCCCTCCACTTT
CDR3aa: CASSLDGYNSPLHF
j_gene: TRBJ1-6
abundance: many
v_gene: TRBV7-3
d_gene: -

CDR3nt: TGTGCTAGTGGAAGGGGCGGGGATACGCAGTATTTT
CDR3aa: CASGRGGDTQYF
j_gene: TRBJ2-3
abundance: many
v_gene: TRBV12-5
d_gene: -

CDR3nt: TGTGCCAGCAGCACTACGACCGGGACTAGCTTCTACGAGCAGTACTTC
CDR3aa: CASSTTTGTSFYEQYF
j_gene: TRBJ2-7
abundance: many
v_gene: TRBV7-2
d_gene: TRBD2

CDR3nt: TGTGCCAGCAGCTTCTCCGGGACCCGGGCGGTCACCGGGGAGCTGTTTTTT
CDR3aa: CASSFSGTRAVTGELFF
j_gene: TRBJ2-2
abundance: many
v_gene: TRBV7-3
d_gene: -

CDR3nt: TGTGCCACCAGTTCTAGCGGGTCATCCTACGAGCAGTACTTC
CDR3aa: CATSSSGSSYEQYF
j_gene: TRBJ2-7
abundance: many
v_gene: TRBV24-1
d_gene: TRBD2

CDR3nt: TGTGCCAGCAGCCCTCTAGCGGGAGGATCCGAGCAGTACTTC
CDR3aa: CASSPLAGGSEQYF
j_gene: TRBJ2-7
abundance: once
v_gene: TRBV27
d_gene: TRBD2

CDR3nt: TGCGCCAGCAGCTTAGGGCCAGGAAACACCGGGGAGCTGTTTTTT
CDR3aa: CASSLGPGNTGELFF
j_gene: TRBJ2-2
abundance: many
v_gene: TRBV5-1
d_gene: -

CDR3nt: TGTGCCAGCAGCCAAGACGCAAAGTATTCACCCCTCCACTTT
CDR3aa: CASSQDAKYSPLHF
j_gene: TRBJ1-6
abundance: many
v_gene: TRBV3-1
d_gene: -